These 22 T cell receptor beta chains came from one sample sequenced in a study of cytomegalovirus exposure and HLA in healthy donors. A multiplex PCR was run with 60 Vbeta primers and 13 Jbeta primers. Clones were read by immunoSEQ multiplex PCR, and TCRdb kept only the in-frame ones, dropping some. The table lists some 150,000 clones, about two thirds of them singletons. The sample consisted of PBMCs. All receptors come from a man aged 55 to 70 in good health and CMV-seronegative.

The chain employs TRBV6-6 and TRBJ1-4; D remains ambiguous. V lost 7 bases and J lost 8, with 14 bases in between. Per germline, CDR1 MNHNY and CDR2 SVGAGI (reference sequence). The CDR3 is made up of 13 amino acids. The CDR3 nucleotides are TGTGCCAGCAAACGGGTGGTGCGGGAAAAACTGTTTTTT. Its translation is CASKRVVREKLFF.

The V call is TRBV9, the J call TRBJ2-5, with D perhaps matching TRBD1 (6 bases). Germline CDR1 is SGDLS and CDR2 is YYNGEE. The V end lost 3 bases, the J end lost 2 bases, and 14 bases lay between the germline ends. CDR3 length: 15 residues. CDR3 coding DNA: TGTGCCAGCAGCGCCCCAGGCAGGGGTCAAGAGACCCAGTACTTC. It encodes CASSAPGRGQETQYF.

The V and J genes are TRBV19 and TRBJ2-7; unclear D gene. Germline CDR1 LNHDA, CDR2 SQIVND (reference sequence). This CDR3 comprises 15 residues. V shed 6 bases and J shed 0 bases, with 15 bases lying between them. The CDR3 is CASRVIAESSYEQYF. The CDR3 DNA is TGTGCCAGTAGGGTGATCGCGGAAAGCTCCTACGAGCAGTACTTC.

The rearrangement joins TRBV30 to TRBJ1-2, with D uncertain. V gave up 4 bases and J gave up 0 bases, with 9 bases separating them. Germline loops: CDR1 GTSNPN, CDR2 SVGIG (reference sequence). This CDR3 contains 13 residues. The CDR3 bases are TGTGCCTGGACCCCCCGGGCTAACTATGGCTACACCTTC. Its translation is CAWTPRANYGYTF.

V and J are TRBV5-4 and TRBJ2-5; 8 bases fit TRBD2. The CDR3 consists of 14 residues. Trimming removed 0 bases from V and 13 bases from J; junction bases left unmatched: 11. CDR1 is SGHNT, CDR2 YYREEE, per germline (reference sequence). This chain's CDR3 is CASSLGGRPDSPYF. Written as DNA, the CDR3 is TGTGCCAGCAGCTTGGGCGGGAGGCCAGACTCGCCGTACTTC.

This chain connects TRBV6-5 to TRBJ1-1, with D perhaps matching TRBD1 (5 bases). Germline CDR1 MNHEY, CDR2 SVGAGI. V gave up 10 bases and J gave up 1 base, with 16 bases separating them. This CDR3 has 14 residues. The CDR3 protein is CATWGGIGNTEAFF. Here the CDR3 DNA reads TGTGCCACTTGGGGGGGGATCGGGAACACTGAAGCTTTCTTT.

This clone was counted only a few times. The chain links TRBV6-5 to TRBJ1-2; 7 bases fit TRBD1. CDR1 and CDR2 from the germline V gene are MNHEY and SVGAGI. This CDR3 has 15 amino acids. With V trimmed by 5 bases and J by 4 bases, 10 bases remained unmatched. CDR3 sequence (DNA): TGTGCCAGCAGTGCCACACACGACAGGGTCTATGGCTACACCTTC. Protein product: CASSATHDRVYGYTF.

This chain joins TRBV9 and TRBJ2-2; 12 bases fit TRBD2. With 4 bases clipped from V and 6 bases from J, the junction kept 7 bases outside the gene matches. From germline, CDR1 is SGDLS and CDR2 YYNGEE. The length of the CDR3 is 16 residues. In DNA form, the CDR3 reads TGTGCCAGCAGCCCCCGGACTAGCGGGGTCGCCGGGGAGCTGTTTTTT. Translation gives CASSPRTSGVAGELFF. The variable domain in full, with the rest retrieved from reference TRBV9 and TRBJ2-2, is DSGVTQTPKHLITATGQRVTLRCSPRSGDLSVYWYQQSLDQGLQFLIQYYNGEERAKGNILERFSAQQFPDLHSELNLSSLELGDSALYFCASSPRTSGVAGELFFGEGSRLTVL.

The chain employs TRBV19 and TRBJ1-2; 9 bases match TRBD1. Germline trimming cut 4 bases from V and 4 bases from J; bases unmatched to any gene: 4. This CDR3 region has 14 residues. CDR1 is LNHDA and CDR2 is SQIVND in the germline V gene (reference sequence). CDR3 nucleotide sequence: TGTGCCAGTAGTACGGACAGGGGTCTCTATGGCTACACCTTC. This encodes CASSTDRGLYGYTF.

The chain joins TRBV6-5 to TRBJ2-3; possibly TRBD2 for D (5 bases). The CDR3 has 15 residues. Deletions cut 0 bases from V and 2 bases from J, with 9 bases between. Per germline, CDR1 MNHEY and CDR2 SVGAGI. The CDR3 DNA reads TGTGCCAGCAGTTACTCTCCGGGAAACACAGATACGCAGTATTTT. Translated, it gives CASSYSPGNTDTQYF.

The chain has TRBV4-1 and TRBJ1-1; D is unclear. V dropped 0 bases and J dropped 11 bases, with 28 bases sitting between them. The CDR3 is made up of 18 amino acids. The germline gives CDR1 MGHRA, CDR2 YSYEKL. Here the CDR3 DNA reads TGCGCCAGCAGCCAAGAGAGGAGGTCATTGGGCCGGGGATATGGGGCTTTCTTT. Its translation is CASSQERRSLGRGYGAFF.

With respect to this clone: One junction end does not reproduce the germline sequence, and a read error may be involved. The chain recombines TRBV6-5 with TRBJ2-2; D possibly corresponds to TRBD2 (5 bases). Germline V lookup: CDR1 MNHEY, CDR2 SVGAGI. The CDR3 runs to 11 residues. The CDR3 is CASSQFGKLFF. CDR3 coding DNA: TGTGCCAGCAGCCAATTCGGGAAGCTGTTTTTT.

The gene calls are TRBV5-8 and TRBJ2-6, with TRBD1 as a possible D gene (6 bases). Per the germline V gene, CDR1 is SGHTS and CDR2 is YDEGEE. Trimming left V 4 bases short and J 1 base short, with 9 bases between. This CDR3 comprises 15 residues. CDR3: CASSVQGSGANVLTF. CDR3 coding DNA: TGTGCCAGCAGCGTACAGGGATCTGGGGCCAACGTCCTGACTTTC.

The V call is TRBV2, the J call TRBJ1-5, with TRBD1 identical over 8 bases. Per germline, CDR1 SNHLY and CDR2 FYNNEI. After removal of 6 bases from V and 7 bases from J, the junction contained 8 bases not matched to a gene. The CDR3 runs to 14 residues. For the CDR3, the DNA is TGTGCCAGCAGAGGCGGACAGGGTAAACAGCCCCAGCATTTT. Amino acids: CASRGGQGKQPQHF.

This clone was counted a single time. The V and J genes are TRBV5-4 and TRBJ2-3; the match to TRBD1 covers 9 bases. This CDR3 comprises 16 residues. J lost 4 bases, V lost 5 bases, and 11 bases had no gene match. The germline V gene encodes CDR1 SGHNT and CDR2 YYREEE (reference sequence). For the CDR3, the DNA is TGTGCCAGCAGTCCCCGGGACAGGGTATCGGCAGATACGCAGTATTTT. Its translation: CASSPRDRVSADTQYF.

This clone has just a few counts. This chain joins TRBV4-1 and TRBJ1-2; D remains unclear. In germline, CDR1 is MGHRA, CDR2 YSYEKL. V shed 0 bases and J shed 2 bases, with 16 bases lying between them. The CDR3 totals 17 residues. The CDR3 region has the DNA TGCGCCAGCAGCCAAGACGCGCCTAAGGCGGGCAACTATGGCTACACCTTC. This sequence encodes CASSQDAPKAGNYGYTF.

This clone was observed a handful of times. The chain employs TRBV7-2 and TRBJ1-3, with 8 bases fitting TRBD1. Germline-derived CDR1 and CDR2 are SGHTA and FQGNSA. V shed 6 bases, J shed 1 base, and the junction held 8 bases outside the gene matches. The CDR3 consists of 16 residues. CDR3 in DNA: TGTGCCAGCAGTTACTCCCAGGGGGCATCTGGAAACACCATATATTTT. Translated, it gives CASSYSQGASGNTIYF.

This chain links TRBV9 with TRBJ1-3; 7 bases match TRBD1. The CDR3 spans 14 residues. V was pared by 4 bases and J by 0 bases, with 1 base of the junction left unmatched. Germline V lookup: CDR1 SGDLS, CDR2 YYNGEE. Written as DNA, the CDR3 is TGTGCCAGCAGCCAGGGGGGCTCTGGAAACACCATATATTTT. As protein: CASSQGGSGNTIYF.

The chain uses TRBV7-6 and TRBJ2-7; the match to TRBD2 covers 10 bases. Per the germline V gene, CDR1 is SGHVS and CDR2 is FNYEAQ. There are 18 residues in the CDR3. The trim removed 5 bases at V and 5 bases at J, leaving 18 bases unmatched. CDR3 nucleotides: TGTGCCAGCAGCGCCAGCTCCAGAGCTAGCGGGAGTAACAACGAGCAGTACTTC. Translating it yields CASSASSRASGSNNEQYF.

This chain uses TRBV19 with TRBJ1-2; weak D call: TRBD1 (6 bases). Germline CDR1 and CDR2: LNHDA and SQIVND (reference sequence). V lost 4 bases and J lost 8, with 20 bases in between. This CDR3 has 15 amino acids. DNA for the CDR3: TGTGCCAGTAGTAATCCCCCCAGGGGAATCAGAGGCTACACCTTC. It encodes CASSNPPRGIRGYTF.

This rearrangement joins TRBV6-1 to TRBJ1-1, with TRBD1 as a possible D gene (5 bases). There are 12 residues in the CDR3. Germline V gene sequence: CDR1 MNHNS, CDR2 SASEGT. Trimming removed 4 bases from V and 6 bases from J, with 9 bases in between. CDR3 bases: TGTGCCAGCAGTGTCTGGGGGGCTGAAGCTTTCTTT. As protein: CASSVWGAEAFF.

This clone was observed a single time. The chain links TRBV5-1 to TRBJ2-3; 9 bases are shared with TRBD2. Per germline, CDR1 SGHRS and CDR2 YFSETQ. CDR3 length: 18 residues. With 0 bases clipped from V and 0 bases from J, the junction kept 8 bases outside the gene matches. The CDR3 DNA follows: TGCGCCAGCAGCTTGGCGACTAGCGGAGACCTTAGCACAGATACGCAGTATTTT. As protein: CASSLATSGDLSTDTQYF.